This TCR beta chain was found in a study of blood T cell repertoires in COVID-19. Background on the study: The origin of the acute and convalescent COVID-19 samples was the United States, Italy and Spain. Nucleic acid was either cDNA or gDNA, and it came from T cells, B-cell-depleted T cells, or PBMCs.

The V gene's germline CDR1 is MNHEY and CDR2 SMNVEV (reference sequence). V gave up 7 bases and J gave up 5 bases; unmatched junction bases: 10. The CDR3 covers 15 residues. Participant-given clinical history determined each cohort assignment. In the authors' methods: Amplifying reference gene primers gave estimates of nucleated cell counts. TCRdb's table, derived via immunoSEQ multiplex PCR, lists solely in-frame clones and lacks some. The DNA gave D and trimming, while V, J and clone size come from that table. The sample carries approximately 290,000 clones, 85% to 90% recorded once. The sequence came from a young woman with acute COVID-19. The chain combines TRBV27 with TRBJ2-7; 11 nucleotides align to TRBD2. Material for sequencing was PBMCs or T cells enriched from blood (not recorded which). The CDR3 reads CASTTRLAGSHEQYF. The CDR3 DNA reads TGTGCCAGCACTACCCGACTAGCGGGATCCCACGAGCAGTACTTC.